The 3 T cell receptor beta chains given below trace back to one sample, sequenced in a study of sequential checkpoint blockade in melanoma. The treatment: randomized to nivolumab then ipilimumab (arm A) or the reverse (arm B). Measured with immunoSEQ multiplex PCR; TCRdb has only the in-frame clones, and not every one. The sample includes roughly 16,000 clones, roughly 73% of them seen just once. Source: CD8+ T cells sorted from blood (inferred from file names), taken from a patient given nivolumab and ipilimumab in sequence. The receptors here all came from a human donor with melanoma.

The chain recombines TRBV2 with TRBJ1-1; TRBD1 agrees at 7 bases. V lost 8 bases and J lost 1; bases outside the gene matches: 10. This CDR3 comprises 15 residues. The germline CDR1 and CDR2 sequences are SNHLY and FYNNEI. This CDR3 reads CASGTDRVGNTEAFF. DNA for the CDR3: TGTGCCAGCGGGACAGACAGGGTAGGGAACACTGAAGCTTTCTTT.

CDR3 residues: CASSPGGARIFF. The CDR3 DNA follows: TGTGCCAGCAGCCCAGGCGGGGCTCGTATATTCTTC. This rearrangement joins TRBV7-8 to TRBJ2-1, with a tentative D call TRBD2 (6 bases). This CDR3 is built from 12 residues. V lost 5 bases to trimming and J lost 16 bases, with 18 bases between them. In germline, CDR1 is SGHVS, CDR2 FQNEAQ.

The CDR3 sequence: CASSIYRGTGGYTF. The CDR3 DNA reads TGTGCCAGCAGTATATACAGGGGCACGGGCGGCTACACCTTC. V and J are TRBV28 and TRBJ1-2; TRBD1 agrees at 7 bases. With 5 bases clipped from V and 8 bases from J, the junction kept 11 bases outside the gene matches. In germline, CDR1 is MDHEN, CDR2 SYDVKM. The CDR3 sequence is 14 residues long.